This TCR beta chain was captured by sequencing in a study of shared clonotypes between healthy human individuals. Study-level background: A couple of women and a few men aged 18 to 49 served as donors. Study-wide results and caveats: In the sorted subsets, rarefaction showed sequencing was incomplete despite large depth.

Deep-level assay runs were performed. Profiled with immunoSEQ multiplex PCR; TCRdb holds only in-frame clones, not every one. The profile covers about 800,000 clones, with about 96% appearing a single time and around 0.25% taken by the ten largest. CDR1 SGHRS and CDR2 YFSETQ come from the germline V gene. The CDR3 has 15 amino acids. V lost 0 bases to trimming and J lost 4 bases; unmatched junction nucleotides: 7. Concerning this clone itself: The antigen is undetermined.

Naive CD8 cells comprised CD45RO-negative, CCR7-positively selected cells, excluding terminally differentiated effector memory CD45RA+ cells. The rearrangement joins TRBV5-1 to TRBJ2-7, with 7 bases that match TRBD2. This TCR was sampled from a man aged 30 to 39 in good health. The specimen sequenced was naive CD8+ T cells sorted from blood. The CDR3 is CASSLVGRGGYEQYF. Written as DNA, the CDR3 is TGCGCCAGCAGCTTGGTAGGGAGGGGTGGATACGAGCAGTACTTC.